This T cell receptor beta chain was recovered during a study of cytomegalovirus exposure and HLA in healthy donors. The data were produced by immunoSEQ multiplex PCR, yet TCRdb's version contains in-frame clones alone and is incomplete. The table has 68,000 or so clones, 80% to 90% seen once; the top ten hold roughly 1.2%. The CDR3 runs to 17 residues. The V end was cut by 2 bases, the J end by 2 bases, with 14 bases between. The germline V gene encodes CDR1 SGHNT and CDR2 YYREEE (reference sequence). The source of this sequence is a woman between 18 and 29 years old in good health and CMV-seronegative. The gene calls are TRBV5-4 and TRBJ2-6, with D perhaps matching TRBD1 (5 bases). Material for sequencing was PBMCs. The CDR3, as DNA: TGTGCCAGCAGCTTCCCGATCATAGGGGCTGGGGCCAACGTCCTGACTTTC. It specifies CASSFPIIGAGANVLTF.